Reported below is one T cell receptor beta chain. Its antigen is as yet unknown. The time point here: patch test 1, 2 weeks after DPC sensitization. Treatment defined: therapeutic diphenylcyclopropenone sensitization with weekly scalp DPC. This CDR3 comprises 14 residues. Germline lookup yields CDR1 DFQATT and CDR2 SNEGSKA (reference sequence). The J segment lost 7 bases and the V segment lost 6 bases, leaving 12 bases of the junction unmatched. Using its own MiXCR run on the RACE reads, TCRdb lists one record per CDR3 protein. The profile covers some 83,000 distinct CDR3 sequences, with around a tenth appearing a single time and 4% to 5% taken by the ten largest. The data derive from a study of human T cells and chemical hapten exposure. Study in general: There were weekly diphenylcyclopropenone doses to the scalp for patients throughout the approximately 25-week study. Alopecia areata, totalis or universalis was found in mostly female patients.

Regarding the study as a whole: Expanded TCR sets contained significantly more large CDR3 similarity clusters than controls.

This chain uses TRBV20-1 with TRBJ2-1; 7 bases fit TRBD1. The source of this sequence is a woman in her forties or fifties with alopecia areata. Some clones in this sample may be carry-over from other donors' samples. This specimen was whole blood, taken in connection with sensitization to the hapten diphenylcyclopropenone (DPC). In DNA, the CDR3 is TGCAGTGCCCAAGACAGGGTATTGGGGAATGAGCAGTTCTTC. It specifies CSAQDRVLGNEQFF.